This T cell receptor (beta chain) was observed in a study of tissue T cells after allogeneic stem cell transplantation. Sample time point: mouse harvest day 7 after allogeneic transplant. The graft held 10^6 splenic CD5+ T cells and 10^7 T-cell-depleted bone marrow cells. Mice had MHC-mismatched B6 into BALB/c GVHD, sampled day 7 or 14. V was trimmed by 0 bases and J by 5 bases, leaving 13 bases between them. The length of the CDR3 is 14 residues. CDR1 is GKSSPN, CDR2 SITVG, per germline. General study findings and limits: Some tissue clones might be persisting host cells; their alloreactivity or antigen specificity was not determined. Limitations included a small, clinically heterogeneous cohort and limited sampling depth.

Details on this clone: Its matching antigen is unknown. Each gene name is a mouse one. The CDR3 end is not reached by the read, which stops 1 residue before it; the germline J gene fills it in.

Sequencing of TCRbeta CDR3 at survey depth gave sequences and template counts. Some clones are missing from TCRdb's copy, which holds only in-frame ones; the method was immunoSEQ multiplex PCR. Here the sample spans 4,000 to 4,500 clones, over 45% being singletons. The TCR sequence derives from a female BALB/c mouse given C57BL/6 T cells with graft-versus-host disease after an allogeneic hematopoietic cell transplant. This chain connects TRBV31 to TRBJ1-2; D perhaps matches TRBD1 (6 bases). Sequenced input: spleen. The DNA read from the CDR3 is TGTGCCTGGAGTCTAGAACAGGGAGAATCCGACTACACC. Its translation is CAWSLEQGESDYT. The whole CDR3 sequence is CAWSLEQGESDYTF.